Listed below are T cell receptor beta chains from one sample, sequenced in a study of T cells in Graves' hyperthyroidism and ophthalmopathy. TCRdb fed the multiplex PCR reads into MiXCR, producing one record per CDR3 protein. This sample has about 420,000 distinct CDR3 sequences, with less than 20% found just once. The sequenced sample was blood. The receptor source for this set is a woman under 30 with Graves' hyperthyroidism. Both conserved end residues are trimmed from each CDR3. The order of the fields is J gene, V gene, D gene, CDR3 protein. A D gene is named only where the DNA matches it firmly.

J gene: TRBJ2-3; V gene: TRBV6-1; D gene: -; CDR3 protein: ASRYSTDTQY
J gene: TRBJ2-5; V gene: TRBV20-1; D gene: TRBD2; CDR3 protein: SALAGGGQETQY
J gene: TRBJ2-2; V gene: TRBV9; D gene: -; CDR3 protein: ASSATFTGELF
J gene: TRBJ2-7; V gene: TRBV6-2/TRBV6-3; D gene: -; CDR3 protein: ASSGYGFYEQY
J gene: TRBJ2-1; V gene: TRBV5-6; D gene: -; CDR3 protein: ASSLLRAGQF
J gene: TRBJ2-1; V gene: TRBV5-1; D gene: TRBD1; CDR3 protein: ASADGTAYPEQF
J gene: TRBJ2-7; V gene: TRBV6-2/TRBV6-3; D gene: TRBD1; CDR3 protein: ASSYSMGTVSYEQY
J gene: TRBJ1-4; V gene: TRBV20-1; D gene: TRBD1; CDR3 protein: GAQEGAVEEKLF
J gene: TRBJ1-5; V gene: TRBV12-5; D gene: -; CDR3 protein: ASGSLYSNQPQH
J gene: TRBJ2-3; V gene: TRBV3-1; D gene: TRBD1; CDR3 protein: ASRLQGDTADTQY
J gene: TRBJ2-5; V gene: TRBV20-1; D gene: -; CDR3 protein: SATPGPRGETQY
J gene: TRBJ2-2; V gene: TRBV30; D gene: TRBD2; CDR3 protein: AWNKREGRRKFATGELF
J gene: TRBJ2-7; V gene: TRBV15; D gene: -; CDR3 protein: ATSNRTGIGFYEQY
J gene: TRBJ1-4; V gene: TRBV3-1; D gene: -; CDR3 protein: ASSPLRQVAANEKLF
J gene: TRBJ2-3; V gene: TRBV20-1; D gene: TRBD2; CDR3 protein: SARVVGGTDTQY
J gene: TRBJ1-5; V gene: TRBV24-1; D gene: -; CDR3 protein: ATSDPGAPQH
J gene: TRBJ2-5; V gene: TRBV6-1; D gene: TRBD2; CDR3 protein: ASSEGTSGGETQY
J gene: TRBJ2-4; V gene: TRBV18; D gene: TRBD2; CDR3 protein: ASSPLGLAGGLAKNIQY
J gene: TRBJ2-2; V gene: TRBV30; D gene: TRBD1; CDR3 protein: AWGRPTGIAGELF
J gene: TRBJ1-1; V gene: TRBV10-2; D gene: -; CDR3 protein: ASRVTEAEAF
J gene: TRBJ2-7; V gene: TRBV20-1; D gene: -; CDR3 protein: SATGSPQYEQY
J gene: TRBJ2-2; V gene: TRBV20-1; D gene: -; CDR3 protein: SARGEFGGELF
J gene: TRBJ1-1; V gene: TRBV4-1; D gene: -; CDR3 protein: ASSQPRGTEAF
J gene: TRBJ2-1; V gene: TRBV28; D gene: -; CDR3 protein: ASSSHGRVGMDEQF
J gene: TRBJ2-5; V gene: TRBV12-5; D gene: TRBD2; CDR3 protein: ASGNGLAGGTQY
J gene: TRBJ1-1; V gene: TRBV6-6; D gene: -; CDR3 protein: ASSYRINAEAF
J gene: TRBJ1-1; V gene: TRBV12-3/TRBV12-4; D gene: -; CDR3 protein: ASTNLGRPGGTEAF
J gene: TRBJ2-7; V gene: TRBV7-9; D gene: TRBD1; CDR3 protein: ASSASGTGEFEQY
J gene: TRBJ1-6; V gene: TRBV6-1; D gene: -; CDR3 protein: ASSPGLPSPLH
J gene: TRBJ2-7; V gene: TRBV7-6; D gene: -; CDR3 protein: ASSLSSGPNPYEQY
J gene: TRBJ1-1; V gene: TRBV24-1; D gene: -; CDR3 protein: ATSDSKNDWDTEAF
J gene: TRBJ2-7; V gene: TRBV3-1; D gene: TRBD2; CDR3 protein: ASSQRLAGGLYEQY
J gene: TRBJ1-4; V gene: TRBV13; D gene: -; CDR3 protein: ASSFRSSLTKLF
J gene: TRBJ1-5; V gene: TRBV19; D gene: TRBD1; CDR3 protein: ASNLPGQGFQPQH
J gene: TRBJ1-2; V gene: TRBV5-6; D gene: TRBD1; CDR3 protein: ASRPGQNYGYT
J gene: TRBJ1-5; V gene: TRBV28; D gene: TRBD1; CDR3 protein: ASGGMGQGHQPQH
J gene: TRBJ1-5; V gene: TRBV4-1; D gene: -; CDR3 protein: ASSQDPQNGGNQPQH
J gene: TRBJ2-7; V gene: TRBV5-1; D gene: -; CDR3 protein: ASSFGQGSYERY